These 10 T cell receptor beta chains were all obtained from the same sample, sequenced in a study of shared clonotypes between healthy human individuals. Some clones are missing from TCRdb's copy, which holds only in-frame ones; the method was immunoSEQ multiplex PCR. The sample holds about 510,000 clones; more than 65% are singletons and the top ten take 10% to 15%. Sequencing was performed on PBMCs. These receptors all come from a middle-aged woman in good health. Some clones in this sample may be carry-over from other donors' samples.

This clone was detected a few times. This chain uses TRBV28 with TRBJ1-1; D is ambiguous. Germline-derived CDR1 and CDR2 are MDHEN and SYDVKM. With 6 bases removed from V and 4 bases from J, the gap between germline ends came to 12 bases. This CDR3 is built from 13 residues. This chain's CDR3 is CASRQRRPTEAFF. In DNA form, the CDR3 reads TGTGCCAGCAGACAGAGACGGCCCACTGAAGCTTTCTTT.

This chain connects TRBV10-3 to TRBJ1-6; D gene ambiguous. The CDR3 loop spans 14 amino acids. Trimming shortened V by 0 bases and J by 8 bases, and 8 bases separated the two germline ends. The V gene's germline CDR1 is ENHRY and CDR2 SYGVKD. The CDR3, as DNA: TGTGCCATCAGTGAGTCTTGGGAGGATTCACCCCTCCACTTT. The encoded protein is CAISESWEDSPLHF.

V and J are TRBV6-4 and TRBJ2-3, with a possible D match to TRBD1 (5 bases). Trimming left V 5 bases short and J 2 bases short, with 26 bases between. This CDR3 contains 19 residues. Per the germline V gene, CDR1 is MRHNA and CDR2 is SNTAGT. CDR3 protein: CASSRRMVVGAANTDTQYF. The CDR3 DNA follows: TGTGCCAGCAGTCGAAGGATGGTTGTAGGGGCGGCTAACACAGATACGCAGTATTTT.

This rearrangement joins TRBV7-9 to TRBJ2-5, with 12 bases fitting TRBD2. The germline V gene has CDR1 SEHNR and CDR2 FQNEAQ (reference sequence). The V segment lost 2 bases and the J segment 4 bases; nucleotides outside the gene matches: 2. The CDR3 is made up of 15 amino acids. CDR3 bases: TGTGCCAGCAGCTTACTAGCGGGAGGGCTAGAGACCCAGTACTTC. This translates into CASSLLAGGLETQYF.

This clone has more than one count but fewer than ten. The chain employs TRBV5-1 and TRBJ2-1; possibly TRBD1 or TRBD2 for D (5 bases each). Deletions cut 4 bases from V and 0 bases from J, with 17 bases between. The CDR3 covers 17 residues. From germline, CDR1 is SGHRS and CDR2 YFSETQ. The CDR3, as DNA: TGCGCCAGCAGCACCTATCCGGGACGCAGCTCCTACAATGAGCAGTTCTTC. It is translated as CASSTYPGRSSYNEQFF.

This clone was recorded a few times. The CDR3 coding sequence is TGCGCCAGCAGCGGGGACAGTTTGAACACTGAAGCTTTCTTT. It encodes CASSGDSLNTEAFF. The V and J genes are TRBV5-1 and TRBJ1-1, with 7 bases that match TRBD1. CDR1 is SGHRS and CDR2 is YFSETQ in the germline V gene. V gave up 4 bases and J gave up 0 bases; unmatched junction bases: 3. The CDR3 has 14 amino acids.

This clone came up once. The V and J genes are TRBV28 and TRBJ1-4; unclear D gene. CDR1 MDHEN and CDR2 SYDVKM come from the germline V gene. The CDR3 runs 15 residues. V was clipped by 3 bases and J by 6 bases, with 14 bases between them. The CDR3 sequence: CASSLAGGQDEKLFF. In DNA form, the CDR3 reads TGTGCCAGCAGTTTGGCGGGTGGCCAGGATGAAAAACTGTTTTTT.

The chain links TRBV2 to TRBJ2-1, with no clear D. V was cut by 10 bases and J by 9 bases, with 19 bases left in between. Germline CDR1 SNHLY, CDR2 FYNNEI. CDR3 length: 13 residues. The DNA of the CDR3 is TGTGCCACCAAACGGACGATCGAAGGTGAGCAGTTCTTC. It encodes CATKRTIEGEQFF. Based on the CDR3 plus reference TRBV2 and TRBJ2-1, the full variable domain is EPEVTQTPSHQVTQMGQEVILRCVPISNHLYFYWYRQILGQKVEFLVSFYNNEISEKSEIFDDQFSVERPDGSNFTLKIRSTKLEDSAMYFCATKRTIEGEQFFGPGTRLTVL.

The V gene is TRBV25-1, the J gene TRBJ2-5; D is unclear. The J call is in doubt because the DNA end fits TRBJ2-7 better. The germline gives CDR1 MGHDK, CDR2 SYGVNS. CDR3 length: 11 amino acids. CDR3 protein: CASSEFYEQYF. In DNA form, the CDR3 reads TGTGCCAGCAGTGAATTTTACGAGCAGTACTTC.

The rearrangement links TRBV10-2 to TRBJ1-1; 11 bases align to TRBD1. The V and J ends lost 4 bases and 7 bases, in that order; junction bases with no gene match: 5. The CDR3 is 14 residues long. Germline V lookup: CDR1 WSHSY, CDR2 SAAADI. The CDR3 loop is CASSVRTGGNEAFF. The CDR3 DNA is TGCGCCAGCAGTGTTAGGACAGGGGGCAATGAAGCTTTCTTT.